This T cell receptor beta chain was sequenced in a study of memory CD4+ T cells and cytomegalovirus serostatus (dated by TCRdb to the late 2010s). Turning to the overall study: The cohort included around 35 healthy adults from Belgium, of whom 9 were CMV seropositive and 24 were CMV seronegative. To replicate a published TCR-based CMV serostatus classifier, the researchers sequenced the CD4+ memory TCRbeta repertoires of a Belgian cohort whose cytomegalovirus serostatus was known.

Overall results and qualifications from the work: Among the 150 to 200 previously reported CMV-associated TCRbeta sequences, approximately 67 showed up in the CD4+ memory repertoires, with each one found in between one and five individuals. A median bootstrapped AUC of 0.95 with a 95% CI of 0.76-1.00 was achieved on the Belgian cohort by the original-framework classifier. CMV serostatus prediction reached a median bootstrapped AUC of 0.95 with the original framework and 0.75 to 0.92 with a US-trained random forest. The results were interpreted as suggesting that the CMV-associated TCR signature is largely present in the CD4+ memory repertoire. Only CD4+CD45RO+ memory cells were sequenced, unlike the original study, which covered naive and memory CD4+ and CD8+ populations.

Single viable CD3+CD4+CD8-CD45RO+ cells were sorted as memory CD4+ T cells on a FACSAria II. CMV serostatus was assessed using a Roche Elecsys assay, by which serum IgG against CMV pp150, pp28, p38 and p52 was detected. After the samples were thawed, total CD4+ T cells were enriched through positive selection using CD4 magnetic microbeads. The samples came from a separate study whose specific focus was interrogating the CD4+ T cell memory repertoire. Following standard operating procedures, peripheral blood mononuclear cells were isolated and cryopreserved, while serum was kept at -80 degrees C. The staining used CD3-PerCP (BW264/56), CD4-APC (RPA-T4), CD45RO-PE (UCHT1) and CD8-Pacific Orange (3B5) antibodies, and Sytox blue was used to exclude non-viable cells. Trimming takes 3 bases from V and 5 bases from J, and the germline ends sit 7 bases apart. The germline V gene specifies MDHEN as CDR1 and SYDVKM as CDR2. The CDR3, cysteine through phenylalanine, is 12 amino acids long. The sequence is cut down to CDR3 DNA, 36 bases in frame from base 1.

Genomic DNA was extracted from sorted cells with the Quick-DNA Microprep Kit. Amplification of TCRbeta DNA was done with the immunoSEQ hsTCRbeta kit, following the protocol from the manufacturer. An Illumina MiSeq instrument was used to sequence the TCRbeta libraries. As for how the authors treated the data: Following removal of out-of-frame sequences, some 2 million distinct TCRbeta sequences were retained, with an average of about 70,000 per individual. Each individual was scored according to the count of over 150 previously reported CMV-associated TCRbeta sequences and the total productive distinct TCRbeta count. A beta-binomial model was reimplemented in Python, and scikit-learn random forests with default parameters were trained on data from the US cohort. Classifier performance on the Belgian cohort was reported as the median AUC with percentile confidence intervals calculated over 10,000 bootstrap iterations. TCRdb took over this immuneACCESS table, retaining in-frame rearrangements with V and J assigned. Such tables are incomplete; in checked studies, under half of the missing clones stem from an unresolved V gene, and the remainder is unexplained. V, J and clone size derive from that table, while D and trimming were established from the DNA sequence. This sample gives about 38,000 clones in total; 65% to 80% of them show up just once. Jointly, the top ten make up approximately 5% of the sample.

This clone was seen more than once but under ten times. Its recognized antigen is unknown. No much larger clone is present one base from it, and per-base qualities are unavailable. Recombination joined TRBV28 with TRBJ1-2; the D gene is possibly TRBD1, with 6 bases matching. The sample comprised memory CD4+ T cells from blood. The TCR comes from an adult in good health and CMV-seropositive. DNA sequence: TGTGCCAGCAGTTTCGGACAGTATGGCTACACCTTC. Its translation reads: CASSFGQYGYTF.